A single sample is the source of the 3 T cell receptor beta chains below, sequenced in a study of cytomegalovirus exposure and HLA in healthy donors. Researchers ran the PCR with 60 Vbeta and 13 Jbeta primers. Sequenced by immunoSEQ multiplex PCR; TCRdb stores in-frame clones only, minus some. The repertoire holds hundreds of thousands of clones, with approximately 82% as singletons. Source material: PBMCs. The receptors derive from a woman between 40 and 50 years old in good health and CMV-seronegative.

The CDR3 DNA follows: TGTGCCAGCAGTGACCAGGGCCCGAAGGAACGGCAGTTCTTC. Its translation: CASSDQGPKERQFF. V gene TRBV2 combines with J gene TRBJ2-1; D is possibly TRBD1 (5 bases). This CDR3 has 14 amino acids. Germline values: CDR1 SNHLY, CDR2 FYNNEI. V was cut by 3 bases and J by 12 bases, with 18 bases left in between.

The chain links TRBV7-8 to TRBJ1-5; the D gene is possibly TRBD1 (6 bases). V gave up 1 base and J gave up 0 bases, with 10 bases separating them. Germline V lookup: CDR1 SGHVS, CDR2 FQNEAQ. The CDR3 runs 16 residues. The CDR3 reads CASSLDRGASNQPQHF. CDR3 coding DNA: TGTGCCAGCAGCTTAGATCGGGGGGCTAGCAATCAGCCCCAGCATTTT.

J is TRBJ1-2 and V is TRBV28; 7 positions match TRBD1. Germline V CDR1 and CDR2: MDHEN, SYDVKM. V was pared by 5 bases and J by 6 bases, with 6 bases of the junction left unmatched. This CDR3 comprises 13 residues. The CDR3 nucleotides read TGTGCCAGCAGTATAATACAGGGGAATGGCTACACCTTC. This gives the protein CASSIIQGNGYTF.